This TCR beta chain was obtained from a study of OX40 agonist ivuxolimab in advanced cancers. Turning to the study itself: In three patients, partial responses were observed, one with hepatocellular carcinoma and two with cutaneous melanoma.

Germline assignment: CDR1 MNHEY and CDR2 SVGAGI. Trimming stripped 0 bases from V and 5 bases from J, with 8 bases between. This CDR3 region has 14 residues. The method was immunoSEQ multiplex PCR; TCRdb's version includes in-frame clones alone and lacks a portion of them. This repertoire shows around 140,000 clones, less than 95% found once; its top ten account for 0.85% to 1.4%. This clonotype was sampled from an adult with an advanced solid tumor such as melanoma, head and neck, liver or kidney cancer. The source was CD4+ or CD8+ T cells sorted from blood, collected in a trial of the OX40 agonist ivuxolimab. This chain joins TRBV6-5 and TRBJ2-1; the D gene is possibly TRBD2 (6 bases). The CDR3 DNA is TGTGCCAGCAGTTACTCCCGGGGGAACAATGAGCAGTTCTTC. Protein product: CASSYSRGNNEQFF.